This is a list of T cell receptor beta chains from one sample in a study of blood T cell repertoires in COVID-19. TCRdb keeps only in-frame clones here, not all; method: immunoSEQ multiplex PCR. The data contain just over 150,000 clones, around 92% of them seen just once; the ten biggest clones take up about 5.3%. The sample consisted of peripheral blood. The origin of the receptors is a young man with COVID-19, enrolled during active disease. The CDR3 runs from the conserved cysteine through the conserved F or W. A D gene is named only where the DNA matches it firmly. Only some rows state a clone size, as once, few, many or a class for expanded clones.

TRBD1 NA TRBJ1-5 TRBV6-2/TRBV6-3 CASSSGTVSNQPQHF TGTGCCAGCAGTTCCGGGACAGTTAGCAATCAGCCCCAGCATTTT
NA NA TRBJ2-1 TRBV2 CASRVLSPEVGDEQFF TGTGCCAGCAGAGTCTTAAGCCCCGAAGTAGGAGATGAGCAGTTCTTC
TRBD2 NA TRBJ2-1 TRBV7-9 CASSTGTSGSVVEQFF TGTGCCAGCAGTACCGGGACTAGCGGGAGTGTGGTTGAGCAGTTCTTC
NA once TRBJ2-3 TRBV7-3 CASSLNRLAADTQYF TGTGCCAGCAGCCTCAACCGGCTAGCCGCAGATACGCAGTATTTT
NA NA TRBJ2-7 TRBV19 CASSTHYLAYEQYF TGTGCCAGTAGTACCCACTACCTCGCCTACGAGCAGTACTTC
NA NA TRBJ1-4 TRBV12-3/TRBV12-4 CASILASNEKLFF TGTGCCAGCATCCTAGCCTCTAATGAAAAACTGTTTTTT
NA NA TRBJ2-1 TRBV4-3 CASSRQPGLSYNEQFF TGCGCCAGCAGCCGTCAACCGGGACTGTCCTACAATGAGCAGTTCTTC
TRBD1 NA TRBJ1-1 TRBV10-3 CAISGTGLREAFF TGTGCCATCTCCGGGACAGGGCTTCGTGAAGCTTTCTTT
NA NA TRBJ2-5 TRBV4-1 CASSQEVREETQYF TGCGCCAGCAGCCAAGAAGTCAGGGAAGAGACCCAGTACTTC
NA NA TRBJ2-5 TRBV12-3/TRBV12-4 CAIRGVGETQYF TGTGCCATTCGGGGTGTCGGGGAGACCCAGTACTTC
NA NA TRBJ2-1 TRBV6-5 CASSSSLQLVYNEQFF TGTGCCAGCAGTTCCTCTCTACAACTAGTCTACAATGAGCAGTTCTTC
NA NA TRBJ1-4 TRBV30 CAWGRQTPNEKLFF TGTGCCTGGGGTCGACAGACTCCTAATGAAAAACTGTTTTTT
TRBD2 NA TRBJ2-1 TRBV5-6 CASSRGGSYNEQFF TGTGCCAGCTCACGCGGGGGCTCCTACAATGAGCAGTTCTTC
TRBD2 once TRBJ2-5 TRBV7-8 CASSLALYLTSGGQETQYF TGTGCCAGCAGCTTAGCATTATACCTTACTAGCGGGGGCCAAGAGACCCAGTACTTC
NA NA TRBJ2-7 TRBV18 CASSPNRDMPYEQYF TGTGCCAGCTCACCGAACCGGGACATGCCCTACGAGCAGTACTTC
TRBD2 NA TRBJ2-1 TRBV11-3 CASSLEAGGNSYNEQFF TGTGCCAGCAGCTTAGAGGCGGGGGGTAACTCCTACAATGAGCAGTTCTTC
TRBD2 NA TRBJ2-7 TRBV4-1 CASSQDLLAGLFDEQYF TGCGCCAGCAGCCAAGATTTGCTAGCGGGGCTTTTCGACGAGCAGTACTTC
NA once TRBJ2-2 TRBV10-3 CAISESKRAGNTGELFF TGTGCCATCAGTGAGTCAAAGCGGGCAGGGAACACCGGGGAGCTGTTTTTT
NA NA TRBJ2-7 TRBV9 CASSVRSTSYEQYF TGTGCCAGCAGCGTCCGCAGTACCTCCTACGAGCAGTACTTC
TRBD2 NA TRBJ2-7 TRBV18 CASSLLGLAGGSSYEQYF TGTGCCAGCTCACTCTTGGGACTAGCGGGAGGTAGCTCCTACGAGCAGTACTTC
NA NA TRBJ2-5 TRBV7-9 CASRESDYQETQYF TGTGCCAGCAGGGAGTCAGATTATCAAGAGACCCAGTACTTC
NA NA TRBJ1-3 TRBV9 CASSVVATGVTYSGNTIYF TGTGCCAGCAGCGTAGTCGCGACAGGTGTAACCTACTCTGGAAACACCATATATTTT
NA NA TRBJ1-1 TRBV6-5 CASSYSTLGWTEAFF TGTGCCAGCAGTTACTCGACTCTTGGGTGGACTGAAGCTTTCTTT
TRBD1 NA TRBJ1-2 TRBV25-1 CASSEGRGPYSYGYTF TGTGCCAGCAGTGAGGGCAGGGGGCCTTACTCCTATGGCTACACCTTC
TRBD1 NA TRBJ1-1 TRBV12-5 CASGQNTGGDTEAFF TGTGCTAGTGGTCAAAACACAGGGGGCGACACTGAAGCTTTCTTT
TRBD1 NA TRBJ1-1 TRBV28 CASSLSQGAPMNTEAFF TGTGCCAGCAGTTTAAGCCAGGGGGCCCCTATGAACACTGAAGCTTTCTTT
NA NA TRBJ2-7 TRBV13 CASRGTSVGEQYF TGTGCCAGCCGAGGGACATCGGTTGGCGAGCAGTACTTC
NA NA TRBJ2-2 TRBV12-5 CASGLVLKGGRTGELFF TGTGCTAGTGGTTTGGTACTAAAGGGGGGGCGCACCGGGGAGCTGTTTTTT
TRBD1 NA TRBJ1-3 TRBV7-9 CASSEWTGGIEGNTIYF TGTGCCAGCAGCGAATGGACAGGGGGCATAGAAGGAAACACCATATATTTT
NA NA TRBJ2-2 TRBV11-3 CASSFDGRERAGELFF TGTGCCAGCAGCTTCGATGGGCGGGAAAGGGCCGGGGAGCTGTTTTTT
TRBD1 NA TRBJ1-5 TRBV2 CASRGQGNQPQHF TGTGCCAGCAGGGGACAGGGGAATCAGCCCCAGCATTTT
NA NA TRBJ1-2 TRBV7-2 CASSLGYYGYTF TGTGCCAGCAGCTTGGGCTACTATGGCTACACCTTC
NA NA TRBJ1-2 TRBV15 CATSRGFSGYGYTF TGTGCCACCAGCAGAGGGTTTAGTGGCTATGGCTACACCTTC
TRBD2 NA TRBJ2-6 TRBV7-2 CASSLDSGGPGTGANVLTF TGTGCCAGCAGCTTAGACTCGGGGGGACCGGGGACTGGGGCCAACGTCCTGACTTTC
TRBD2 NA TRBJ2-1 TRBV5-1 CASSSSGQSSYNEQFF TGCGCCAGCAGCTCTAGCGGGCAGAGCTCCTACAATGAGCAGTTCTTC
NA NA TRBJ1-1 TRBV9 CASSVLPREDTEAFF TGTGCCAGCAGCGTCCTGCCCAGGGAAGACACTGAAGCTTTCTTT
TRBD1 NA TRBJ1-1 TRBV28 CASTSTGGTEAFF TGTGCCAGCACCTCGACAGGGGGGACTGAAGCTTTCTTT
NA once TRBJ2-7 TRBV19 CASSSVQGNSAYEQYF TGTGCCAGTAGTTCTGTGCAGGGGAATTCAGCCTACGAGCAGTACTTC
TRBD2 once TRBJ2-2 TRBV19 CASSSPGLAGGDTGELFF TGTGCCAGTAGTTCGCCGGGACTAGCGGGTGGGGACACCGGGGAGCTGTTTTTT
NA NA TRBJ1-1 TRBV29-1 CSVERLTGNTEAFF TGCAGCGTCGAACGACTGACAGGGAACACTGAAGCTTTCTTT
NA NA TRBJ1-1 TRBV19 CASSVQLWRQNTKAFF TGTGCCAGTAGTGTTCAACTGTGGCGGCAGAACACTAAAGCTTTCTTT
NA NA TRBJ1-5 TRBV3-1/TRBV3-2 CATSLGGLDNQPQHF TGTGCCACCTCCCTAGGAGGATTGGACAATCAGCCCCAGCATTTT
NA NA TRBJ1-2 TRBV5-1 CASSLWGGTNYGYTF TGCGCCAGCAGCTTGTGGGGCGGTACTAACTATGGCTACACCTTC
TRBD2 NA TRBJ2-1 TRBV27 CASSSTSGGANEQFF TGTGCCAGCAGCTCGACTAGCGGGGGGGCCAATGAGCAGTTCTTC
NA NA TRBJ2-1 TRBV29-1 CSGTAYNEQFF TGCAGCGGGACAGCCTACAATGAGCAGTTCTTC
NA NA TRBJ2-5 TRBV20-1 CSASHREETQYF TGCAGTGCTAGTCACAGGGAGGAGACCCAGTACTTC
NA NA TRBJ1-1 TRBV6-5 CASSSDYGAAEAFF TGTGCCAGCAGTTCGGACTACGGGGCCGCTGAAGCTTTCTTT